Reported below is one T cell receptor beta chain. The protocol was immunoSEQ multiplex PCR, while the TCRdb copy is restricted to in-frame clones and leaves out a portion. Of around 400,000 clones listed, about nine tenths were seen once; the top ten hold around 0.8%. The data were obtained in a study of cytomegalovirus exposure and HLA in healthy donors. The J segment lost 2 bases and the V segment lost 10 bases, leaving 13 bases of the junction unmatched. Germline loops: CDR1 MRHNA, CDR2 SNTAGT. The CDR3 sequence is 17 residues long. This clonotype originated in a woman aged 18-29 years in good health and CMV-seronegative. This chain joins TRBV6-4 and TRBJ2-7, with TRBD2 matching over 14 bases. Sample: PBMCs. CDR3 residues: CATRLAGGPMIAYEQYF. The DNA of the CDR3 is TGTGCCACCCGACTAGCGGGAGGGCCCATGATCGCCTACGAGCAGTACTTC.